This T cell receptor (beta chain) comes out of a study of blood T cells in healthy people across ages. Study-level results: A strong correlation between TCR beta diversity and naive T cell percentage was seen. Possibly, changes in expanded clonotypes were confounded because donor CMV status was unknown.

This clonotype showed up just a few times. Its antigen is still unknown. This CDR3 has 15 amino acids. Germline trimming cut 5 bases from V and 5 bases from J; bases unmatched to any gene: 12. Germline loops: CDR1 GTSNPN, CDR2 SVGIG (reference sequence). The use of a sample-barcoded 5' primer and a J-beta primer mix characterized a second PCR of roughly 6 to 11 cycles. A single record per CDR3 protein comes from TCRdb applying MiXCR to the 5' RACE reads. The table lists over 500,000 distinct CDR3 sequences, about 28% of them singletons. This same sample was also taken into another study, of T cells of mothers and their children. As that study records: All donors were healthy and Caucasian; they were a few mothers and their six children. All RNA that had been extracted was used for cDNA synthesis at approximately 1.5 ug per 15 ul.

The sample comprised blood. V usage is TRBV30 and J usage is TRBJ1-2; 9 bases match TRBD1. The TCR sequence derives from a boy aged 2-15 years in good health. The CDR3 nucleotides read TGTGCCTGGGGGGACTTCATGACAGGGGGATATGGCTACACCTTC. As protein: CAWGDFMTGGYGYTF.